The 28 T cell receptor beta chains below all came from one sample that was sequenced in a study of blood T cell repertoires in COVID-19. Clones were sequenced by immunoSEQ multiplex PCR, and TCRdb holds only the in-frame ones, with some missing. The sample has more than 250,000 clones; approximately 88% are singletons. Sequenced sample: peripheral blood. The receptor source for this set is a human donor in a cohort sampled during active COVID-19.

The chain recombines TRBV9 with TRBJ1-4; D ambiguous. Germline loops: CDR1 SGDLS, CDR2 YYNGEE. The CDR3 totals 15 residues. V shed 0 bases and J shed 2 bases, with 8 bases lying between them. The CDR3 loop reads CASSVAGITNEKLFF. CDR3 in DNA: TGTGCCAGCAGCGTAGCCGGGATTACTAATGAAAAACTGTTTTTT.

This clone has more than one count but fewer than ten. The rearrangement links TRBV6-2 or TRBV6-3 to TRBJ2-7, with 8 bases that match TRBD2. Germline values: CDR1 MNHEY, CDR2 SVGEGT. J gave up 3 bases and V 5 bases, and 6 bases lay outside the gene matches. The CDR3 runs to 14 residues. CDR3 sequence (DNA): TGTGCCAGCAGTAGAGCGGGAGAGAACTACGAGCAGTACTTC. Encoded protein: CASSRAGENYEQYF.

This CDR3 is CASSPKGHTEAFF. The DNA for the CDR3 is TGCGCCAGCAGCCCGAAGGGGCACACTGAAGCTTTCTTT. This sequence joins TRBV5-1 and TRBJ1-1; tentative D call: TRBD1 (5 bases). V was clipped by 4 bases and J by 3 bases, with 10 bases between them. Germline V gene data show CDR1 as SGHRS and CDR2 as YFSETQ. The CDR3 extends over 13 amino acids.

This clone was counted a few times. V and J are TRBV6-5 and TRBJ1-2; D unclear. The V gene's germline CDR1 is MNHEY and CDR2 SVGAGI. The CDR3 covers 13 residues. Trimming removed 7 bases from V and 7 bases from J, with 16 bases in between. CDR3 sequence: CASNQDSWGGYTF. CDR3 in DNA: TGTGCCAGCAACCAGGACTCCTGGGGTGGCTACACCTTC.

The chain joins TRBV18 to TRBJ1-1; maybe TRBD1 (5 bases). The germline gives CDR1 KGHSH, CDR2 LQKENI. The CDR3 extends over 12 amino acids. Trimming stripped 3 bases from V and 3 bases from J, with 5 bases between. The CDR3 region is CASSPGHTEAFF. CDR3 in DNA: TGTGCCAGCTCACCGGGGCACACTGAAGCTTTCTTT.

V and J are TRBV7-9 and TRBJ2-7; D may be TRBD1 (6 bases). This CDR3 region has 12 residues. Germline CDR1 reads SEHNR; CDR2 reads FQNEAQ (reference sequence). Trimming took off 2 bases at V and 10 bases at J, with 12 bases between the two ends. CDR3 in DNA: TGTGCCAGCAGCTTAAAGGAACAGGGTCAGTACTTC. It specifies CASSLKEQGQYF.

This rearrangement joins TRBV7-9 to TRBJ1-3; unclear D gene. With 2 bases removed from V and 5 bases from J, the gap between germline ends came to 13 bases. Germline lookup yields CDR1 SEHNR and CDR2 FQNEAQ (reference sequence). CDR3 length equals 15 residues. CDR3 residues: CASSLSSGVRNTIYF. Written as DNA, the CDR3 is TGTGCCAGCAGCTTATCCTCGGGTGTCAGAAACACCATATATTTT.

This rearrangement joins TRBV6-5 to TRBJ1-2; weak D call: TRBD1 (5 bases). The CDR3 runs to 13 residues. Germline CDR1 reads MNHEY; CDR2 reads SVGAGI. V dropped 6 bases and J dropped 7 bases, with 15 bases sitting between them. The DNA of the CDR3 is TGTGCCAGCAGCCTCGGGGGAGAGGTTGGCTACACCTTC. The encoded protein is CASSLGGEVGYTF.

The chain couples TRBV19 to TRBJ1-1, with D possibly being TRBD1 (5 bases). Trimming pared 4 bases from V and 5 bases from J, leaving 8 bases between. The V gene's germline CDR1 is LNHDA and CDR2 SQIVND (reference sequence). The CDR3 spans 12 residues. DNA of the CDR3: TGTGCCAGTAGTAGGGGGGGGACTGAAGCTTTCTTT. Translating it yields CASSRGGTEAFF.

The chain couples TRBV19 to TRBJ1-1, with TRBD1 matching over 9 bases. The CDR3 runs 15 residues. From germline, CDR1 is LNHDA and CDR2 SQIVND (reference sequence). The junction had 8 bases not matched to a gene; V was cut back by 8 bases and J by 1 base. The CDR3 sequence: CASRSLGQGNTEAFF. DNA of the CDR3: TGTGCCAGTCGTTCCCTGGGACAGGGGAACACTGAAGCTTTCTTT.

The chain recombines TRBV7-9 with TRBJ1-1; a weak D match, TRBD1 (6 bases). V was shortened by 1 base and J by 2 bases, with 17 bases between the two germline ends. The CDR3 is made up of 17 amino acids. Germline loops: CDR1 SEHNR, CDR2 FQNEAQ (reference sequence). The CDR3 spells CASSLGRRGAKNTEAFF. CDR3 DNA: TGTGCCAGCAGCTTAGGACGACGGGGGGCTAAAAACACTGAAGCTTTCTTT. The variable domain in full, with the rest retrieved from reference TRBV7-9 and TRBJ1-1, is DTGVSQNPRHKITKRGQNVTFRCDPISEHNRLYWYRQTLGQGPEFLTYFQNEAQLEKSRLLSDRFSAERPKGSFSTLEIQRTEQGDSAMYLCASSLGRRGAKNTEAFFGQGTRLTVV.

The chain has TRBV18 and TRBJ2-7; a possible D gene is TRBD1 (6 bases). Germline CDR1 and CDR2: KGHSH and LQKENI. Between the trimmed V and J ends, which lost 6 bases and 4 bases, there was a span of 19 bases. The CDR3 contains 15 residues. CDR3 DNA: TGTGCCAGCTCGCGGACAGCCTATATGCTTTACGAGCAGTACTTC. It translates to CASSRTAYMLYEQYF.

This rearrangement joins TRBV5-1 to TRBJ2-7; 8 nucleotides match TRBD1. Germline V gives CDR1 SGHRS, CDR2 YFSETQ. The V and J ends lost 0 bases and 1 base, in that order; junction bases with no gene match: 3. This CDR3 is built from 15 residues. The CDR3 nucleotides read TGCGCCAGCAGCTTGGAGGGACAGGTTTCCTACGAGCAGTACTTC. Amino acids: CASSLEGQVSYEQYF.

This clone was counted between two and nine times. The chain joins TRBV7-8 to TRBJ1-1, with unresolved D. The CDR3 consists of 13 residues. Looked up from germline, CDR1 is SGHVS and CDR2 is FQNEAQ. V was cut by 5 bases and J by 11 bases, with 18 bases left in between. CDR3 in amino acids: CASSPSSLREAFF. As DNA, the CDR3 is TGTGCCAGCAGCCCCTCGTCGTTGAGGGAGGCTTTCTTT. Complete variable domain (other parts from reference TRBV7-8 and TRBJ1-1): GAGVSQSPRYKVAKRGQDVALRCDPISGHVSLFWYQQALGQGPEFLTYFQNEAQLDKSGLPSDRFFAERPEGSVSTLKIQRTQQEDSAVYLCASSPSSLREAFFGQGTRLTVV.

This clone was found once. The rearrangement uses TRBV30 and TRBJ2-3; 8 bases align to TRBD1. This CDR3 region has 17 residues. V shed 3 bases and J 2 bases; nucleotides not matched to a gene: 13. Germline assignment: CDR1 GTSNPN and CDR2 SVGIG (reference sequence). CDR3 DNA: TGTGCCTGGAGCGACCGCAGGGGGCGCGGATTCACAGATACGCAGTATTTT. It translates to CAWSDRRGRGFTDTQYF.

V and J are TRBV7-3 and TRBJ2-1; 14 positions agree with TRBD2. The CDR3 sequence is 17 residues long. CDR1 and CDR2 (germline): SGHTA, FQGTGA. V shed 6 bases and J 6 bases; nucleotides not matched to a gene: 10. The CDR3: CASSYTPGTSGSNEQFF. The CDR3 DNA reads as TGTGCCAGCAGTTATACTCCCGGGACTAGCGGGAGCAATGAGCAGTTCTTC.

The V call is TRBV7-2, the J call TRBJ2-1, with 14 bases that match TRBD2. Germline CDR1 SGHTA, CDR2 FQGNSA. V shed 4 bases, J shed 9 bases, and the junction held 5 bases outside the gene matches. The CDR3 covers 15 residues. CDR3 region: CASSSTSGRAAEQFF. The CDR3 DNA reads as TGTGCCAGCAGCTCGACTAGCGGGAGGGCCGCTGAGCAGTTCTTC.

V is TRBV19 and J is TRBJ1-5; 9 bases line up with TRBD1. CDR3 length: 16 residues. V lost 8 bases, J lost 2 bases, and 10 bases stayed unmatched. Germline V gene lookup returns CDR1 LNHDA and CDR2 SQIVND (reference sequence). The CDR3 DNA is TGTGCCAGTCGTAAGACAGGGGGGTTTGGCAATCAGCCCCAGCATTTT. It codes for CASRKTGGFGNQPQHF.

V gene TRBV30 combines with J gene TRBJ1-4; D might be TRBD1 (6 bases). The CDR3 spans 14 residues. CDR1 GTSNPN and CDR2 SVGIG come from the germline V gene (reference sequence). V was pared by 5 bases and J by 4 bases, with 14 bases between. CDR3 residues: CAWGGGAVNEKLFF. The CDR3 DNA reads as TGTGCCTGGGGCGGGGGGGCGGTTAATGAAAAACTGTTTTTT.

The chain has TRBV12-3 or TRBV12-4 and TRBJ1-1; D not certain. Trimming removed 3 bases at V and 4 bases at J, with 9 bases between. The CDR3 runs to 13 residues. The CDR3 DNA reads TGTGCCAGCAGTTTGGCGGAATTCACTGAAGCTTTCTTT. Amino acids: CASSLAEFTEAFF.

V is TRBV4-3 and J is TRBJ1-6; the D is unclear. Trimming took off 0 bases at V and 3 bases at J, with 18 bases between the two ends. Looked up from germline, CDR1 is LGHNA and CDR2 is YSLEER. The CDR3 consists of 19 residues. CDR3 sequence (DNA): TGCGCCAGCAGCCAAGATCGAGGCGGGAGGGAGGGCTATAATTCACCCCTCCACTTT. Its protein is CASSQDRGGREGYNSPLHF.

DNA for the CDR3: TGTGCCTGGAGTGTACGGCTAGCGGGAACAGATACGCAGTATTTT. Translating gives CAWSVRLAGTDTQYF. The V gene is TRBV30, the J gene TRBJ2-3; 9 nucleotides align to TRBD2. The CDR3 spans 15 residues. Per the germline V gene, CDR1 is GTSNPN and CDR2 is SVGIG (reference sequence). V lost 0 bases, J lost 3 bases, and 4 bases stayed unmatched.

The chain uses TRBV5-1 and TRBJ1-3; a possible D gene is TRBD1 (6 bases). V dropped 2 bases and J dropped 0 bases, with 9 bases sitting between them. The CDR3 loop spans 15 amino acids. The germline gives CDR1 SGHRS, CDR2 YFSETQ. This CDR3 reads CASSFQGTSGNTIYF. The CDR3 bases are TGCGCCAGCAGCTTCCAGGGGACCTCTGGAAACACCATATATTTT.

Of note for this clone: Other DNA sequences in this specimen translate into the identical CDR3. The rearrangement links TRBV12-3 or TRBV12-4 to TRBJ2-7; D gene uncertain. Trimming stripped 5 bases from V and 2 bases from J, with 4 bases between. CDR3 size: 11 residues. CDR3 nucleotide sequence: TGTGCCAGCAGTCTAACCTACGAGCAGTACTTC. Amino acid sequence: CASSLTYEQYF.

V is TRBV6-5 and J is TRBJ1-6; the D gene is possibly TRBD1 (6 bases). Looked up from germline, CDR1 is MNHEY and CDR2 is SVGAGI. V dropped 6 bases and J dropped 8 bases, with 17 bases sitting between them. CDR3 length: 15 residues. This CDR3 is CASSPGEQGYSPLHF. The DNA of the CDR3 is TGTGCCAGCAGCCCAGGGGAGCAGGGTTATTCACCCCTCCACTTT.

This chain connects TRBV2 to TRBJ1-2; 8 bases match TRBD1. V was pared by 7 bases and J by 5 bases, with 6 bases of the junction left unmatched. This CDR3 contains 13 residues. Germline values: CDR1 SNHLY, CDR2 FYNNEI. The CDR3 region is CASTGQGGYGYTF. CDR3 DNA: TGTGCCAGCACAGGACAGGGAGGGTATGGCTACACCTTC.

The chain joins TRBV4-2 to TRBJ2-7; weak D call: TRBD2 (6 bases). V lost 7 bases to trimming and J lost 5 bases, with 12 bases between them. The CDR3 length is 12 residues. Germline V gene data show CDR1 as LGHNA and CDR2 as YNFKEQ. This CDR3 reads CASIQSGDEQYF. The CDR3 DNA sequence: TGTGCCAGCATACAATCGGGGGACGAGCAGTACTTC.

The rearrangement links TRBV5-8 to TRBJ1-2, with 7 bases that match TRBD1. In germline, CDR1 is SGHTS, CDR2 YDEGEE. The length of the CDR3 is 15 residues. Losses at the gene ends were 6 bases for V and 1 base for J; bases not matched to a gene: 9. CDR3 coding DNA: TGTGCCAGCACCACCCAGGGGACAGTTAACTATGGCTACACCTTC. This sequence encodes CASTTQGTVNYGYTF.